This T cell receptor (beta chain) emerged from a study of blood T cell repertoires in COVID-19. Turning to the study itself: Sites across the United States, Italy and Spain contributed samples from acute and convalescent COVID-19. PBMCs, B-cell-depleted T cells, or T cells were the source of the cDNA or gDNA that made up the material.

Authors' data handling: Amplifying reference gene primers gave estimates of nucleated cell counts. The table came from immunoSEQ multiplex PCR; TCRdb's copy has only in-frame clones and leaves some out. The DNA gave D and trimming, while V, J and clone size come from that table. This sample has a few hundred thousand clones, with 82% found just once. Followed longitudinally, the Seattle patients had been enrolled during active infection. Trimming stripped 5 bases from V and 4 bases from J, with 8 bases between. This CDR3 spans 13 amino acids. Germline values: CDR1 SGHTA, CDR2 FQGNSA. The specimen was peripheral blood. This clonotype was sampled from a woman in her 70s with COVID-19, enrolled during active disease. This chain joins TRBV7-2 and TRBJ1-4; D perhaps matches TRBD1 (5 bases). The CDR3 here is CASSQGGNEKLFF. CDR3 DNA sequence: TGTGCCAGCAGCCAGGGAGGTAATGAAAAACTGTTTTTT.